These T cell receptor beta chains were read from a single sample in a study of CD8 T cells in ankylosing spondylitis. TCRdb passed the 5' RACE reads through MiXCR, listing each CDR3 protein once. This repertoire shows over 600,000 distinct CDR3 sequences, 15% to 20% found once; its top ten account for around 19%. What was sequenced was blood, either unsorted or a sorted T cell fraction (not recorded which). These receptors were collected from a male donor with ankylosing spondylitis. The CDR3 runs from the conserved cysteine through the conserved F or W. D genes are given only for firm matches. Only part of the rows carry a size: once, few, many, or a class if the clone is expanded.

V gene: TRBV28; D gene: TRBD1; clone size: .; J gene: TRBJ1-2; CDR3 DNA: TGTGCCAGCACCCCCTACCCTCGACAGGGCGGTGGCTACACCTTC; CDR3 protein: CASTPYPRQGGGYTF
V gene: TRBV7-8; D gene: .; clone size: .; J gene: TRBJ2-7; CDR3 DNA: TGTGCCAGCAGCTCCCCCGGGGGCCACAAGCAGTACTTC; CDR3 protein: CASSSPGGHKQYF
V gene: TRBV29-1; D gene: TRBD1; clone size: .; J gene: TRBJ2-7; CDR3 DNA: TGCAGCGTTGAAGAAAGGGGACAGGCCTACGAGCAGTACTTC; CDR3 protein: CSVEERGQAYEQYF
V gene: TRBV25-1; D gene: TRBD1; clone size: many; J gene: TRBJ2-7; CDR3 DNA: TGTGCCAGCAGTGAAGGGACAGGGGCCTACGAGCAGTACTTC; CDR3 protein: CASSEGTGAYEQYF
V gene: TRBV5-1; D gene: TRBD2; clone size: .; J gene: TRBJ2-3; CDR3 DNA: TGCGCCAGCAGCATCGCGGGGGGCCGTGAAGATACGCAGTATTTT; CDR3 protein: CASSIAGGREDTQYF
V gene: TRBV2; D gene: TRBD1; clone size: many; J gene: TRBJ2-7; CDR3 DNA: TGTGCCAGCAGGGTGGACAGGGCCTACGAGCAGTACTTC; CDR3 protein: CASRVDRAYEQYF
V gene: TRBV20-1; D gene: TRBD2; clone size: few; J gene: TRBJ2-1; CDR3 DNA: TGCAGTGCTAGAAGGGCGGGAGGAGGTGGGAATGAGCAGTTCTTC; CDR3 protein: CSARRAGGGGNEQFF
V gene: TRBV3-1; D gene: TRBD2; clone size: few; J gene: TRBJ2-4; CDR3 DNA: TGTGCCAGCAGCCAAGATAACACGGGACTAGCGGAACGTGGAGCCAAAAACATTCAGTACTTC; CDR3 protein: CASSQDNTGLAERGAKNIQYF
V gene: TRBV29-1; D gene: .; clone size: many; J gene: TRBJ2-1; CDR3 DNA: TGCAGCGTTGCTACCAGAAGCTCCTACAATGAGCAGTTCTTC; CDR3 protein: CSVATRSSYNEQFF
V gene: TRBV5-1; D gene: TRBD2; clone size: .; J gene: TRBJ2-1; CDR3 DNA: TGCGCCAGCGCAGAAGCGGGGGGGCGTGATGAGCAGTTCTTC; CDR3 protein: CASAEAGGRDEQFF
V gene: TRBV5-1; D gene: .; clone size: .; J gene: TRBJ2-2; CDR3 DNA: TGCGCCAGCAGCTACTCGGGGGAATTCACCGGGGAGCTGTTTTTT; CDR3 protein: CASSYSGEFTGELFF
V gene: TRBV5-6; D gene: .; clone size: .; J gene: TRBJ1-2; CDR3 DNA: TGTGCCAGCAGCTTGGGAGGGATCTATGGCTACACCTTC; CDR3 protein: CASSLGGIYGYTF
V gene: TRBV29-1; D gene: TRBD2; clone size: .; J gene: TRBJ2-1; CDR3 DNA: TGCAGCGTTGAAGATCGGGAGGGGGACGATGGAGGGCCGGGTGAGCAGTTCTTC; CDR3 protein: CSVEDREGDDGGPGEQFF
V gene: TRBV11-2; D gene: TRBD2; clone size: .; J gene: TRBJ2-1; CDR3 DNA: TGTGCCAGCAGCTTAGTACCCCCCGGACTAGCGGGCTACAATGAGCAGTTCTTC; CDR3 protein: CASSLVPPGLAGYNEQFF
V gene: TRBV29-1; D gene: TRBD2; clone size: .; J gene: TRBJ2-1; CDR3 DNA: TGCAGCGTTGTTCGGGGAAGCGGGAGCACCAATGAGCAGTTCTTC; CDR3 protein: CSVVRGSGSTNEQFF
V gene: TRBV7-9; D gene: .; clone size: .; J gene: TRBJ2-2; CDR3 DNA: TGTGCCAGCAGCTCATTGAGACCCAAAGCGGGCACCGGGGAGCTGTTTTTT; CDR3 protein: CASSSLRPKAGTGELFF
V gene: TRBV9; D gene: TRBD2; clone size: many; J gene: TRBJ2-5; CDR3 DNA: TGTGCCAGCAGCGCGGGGGCTAGCGGGGGAATCCAAGAGACCCAGTACTTC; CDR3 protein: CASSAGASGGIQETQYF
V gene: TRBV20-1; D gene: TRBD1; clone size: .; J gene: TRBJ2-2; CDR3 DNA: TGCAGTGCTAGAGACAGGACAGGGTCCATGAACACCGGGGAGCTGTTTTTT; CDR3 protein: CSARDRTGSMNTGELFF
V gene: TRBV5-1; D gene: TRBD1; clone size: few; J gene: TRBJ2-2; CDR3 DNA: TGCGCCAGCAGCCGACAGGGCCCCACCGGGGAGCTGTTTTTT; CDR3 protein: CASSRQGPTGELFF
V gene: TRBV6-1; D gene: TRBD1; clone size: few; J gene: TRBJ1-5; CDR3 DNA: TGTGCCAGCAGTGTGCTAGGACAGGGGTCGGCTCGGGGCCGTGATCAGCCCCAGCATTTT; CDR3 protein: CASSVLGQGSARGRDQPQHF
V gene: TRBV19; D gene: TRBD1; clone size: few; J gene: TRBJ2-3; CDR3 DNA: TGTGCCAGTAGTTCACCCCGCCGACAGGGTGTGGCAGATACGCAGTATTTT; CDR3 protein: CASSSPRRQGVADTQYF
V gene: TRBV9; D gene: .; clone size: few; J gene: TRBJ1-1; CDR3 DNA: TGTGCCAGCAGCGTAAGGGAGGGGGGGCCCACTGAAGCTTTCTTT; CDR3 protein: CASSVREGGPTEAFF
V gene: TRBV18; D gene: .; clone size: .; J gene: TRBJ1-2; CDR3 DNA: TGTGCCAGCTCACCACCCGGCGGGACTAACTATGGCTACACCTTC; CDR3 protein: CASSPPGGTNYGYTF
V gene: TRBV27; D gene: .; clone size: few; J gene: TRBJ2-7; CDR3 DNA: TGTGCCAGCAGGGGCGGATCACCCTACGAGCAGTACTTC; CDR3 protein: CASRGGSPYEQYF
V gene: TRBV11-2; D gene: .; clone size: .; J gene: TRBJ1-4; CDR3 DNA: TGTGCCAGCAGTCGCTATGATGGAAAACTGTTTTTT; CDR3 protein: CASSRYDGKLFF
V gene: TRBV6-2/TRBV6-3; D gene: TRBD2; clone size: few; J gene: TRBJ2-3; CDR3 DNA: TGTGCCAGCAGTTACCAAACTAGCGGGGGGTTGGCAGATACGCAGTATTTT; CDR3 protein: CASSYQTSGGLADTQYF
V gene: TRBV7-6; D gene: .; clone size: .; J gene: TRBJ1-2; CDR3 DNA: TGTGCCAGCAGCTTGGGGCCAGGGGATGGCTACACCTTC; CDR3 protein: CASSLGPGDGYTF
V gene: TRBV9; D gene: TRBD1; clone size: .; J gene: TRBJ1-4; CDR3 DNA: TGTGCCAGCAGCGTAGGGGACAGGGATGAAAAACTGTTTTTT; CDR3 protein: CASSVGDRDEKLFF
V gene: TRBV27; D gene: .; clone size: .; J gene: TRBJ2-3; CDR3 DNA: TGTGCCAGCAGTTCCACGGGACTCACACAAGATACGCAGTATTTT; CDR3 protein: CASSSTGLTQDTQYF
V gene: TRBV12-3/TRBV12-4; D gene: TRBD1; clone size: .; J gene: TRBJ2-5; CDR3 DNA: TGTGCCAGCAGTTTCGTGGACAGGGGTGAGACCCAGTACTTC; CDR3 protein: CASSFVDRGETQYF
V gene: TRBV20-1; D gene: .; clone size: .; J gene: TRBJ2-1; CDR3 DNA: TGCAGTGCTAGTGGTGCCAAGAGCCTCAATGAGCAGTTCTTC; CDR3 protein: CSASGAKSLNEQFF
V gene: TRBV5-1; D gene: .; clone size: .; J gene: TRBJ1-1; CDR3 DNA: TGCGCCAGCAGGGAGGGCGTCTTGACTGAAGCTTTCTTT; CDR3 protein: CASREGVLTEAFF
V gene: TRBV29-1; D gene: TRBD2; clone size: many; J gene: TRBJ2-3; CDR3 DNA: TGCAGCGTGGACACCCCTAGCGGGGGGACAGATACGCAGTATTTT; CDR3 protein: CSVDTPSGGTDTQYF
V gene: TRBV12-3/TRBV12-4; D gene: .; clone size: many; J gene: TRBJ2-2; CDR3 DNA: TGTGCCAGCGGTCCCGGATCGAACACCGGGGAGCTGTTTTTT; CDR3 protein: CASGPGSNTGELFF
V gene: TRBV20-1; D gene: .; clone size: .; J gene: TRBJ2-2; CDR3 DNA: TGCAGTGCTAGAGACAGGGCCGGGACCGGGGAGCTGTTTTTT; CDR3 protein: CSARDRAGTGELFF
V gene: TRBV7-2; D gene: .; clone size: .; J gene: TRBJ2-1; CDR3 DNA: TGTGCCAGCAGCTCCCGGGGAAGAGGGAATGAGCAGTTCTTC; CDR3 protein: CASSSRGRGNEQFF
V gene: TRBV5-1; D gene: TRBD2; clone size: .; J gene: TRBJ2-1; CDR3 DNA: TGCGCCAGCAGCTTTAAGGGACTAGCGGGAGAGAATGAGCAGTTCTTC; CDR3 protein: CASSFKGLAGENEQFF
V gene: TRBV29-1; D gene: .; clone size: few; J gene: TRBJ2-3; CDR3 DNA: TGCAGCGTTGAAGACCCGCGGAGGTCAAATACGCAGTATTTT; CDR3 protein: CSVEDPRRSNTQYF
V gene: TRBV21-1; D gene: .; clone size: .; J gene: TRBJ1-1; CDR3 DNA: TGTGCCAGCAGCAAGGAGGAGGATACAACTGAAGCTTTCTTT; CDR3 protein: CASSKEEDTTEAFF
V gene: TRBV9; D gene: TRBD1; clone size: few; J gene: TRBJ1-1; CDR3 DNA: TGTGCCAGCAGCGGTGGGGACAGCATAAACACTGAAGCTTTCTTT; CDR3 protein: CASSGGDSINTEAFF
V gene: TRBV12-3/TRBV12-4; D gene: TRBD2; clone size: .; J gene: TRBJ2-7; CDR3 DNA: TGTGCCAGCAGTCCGAGTCGCGCGGGAGCGGGCGAGCAGTACTTC; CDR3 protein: CASSPSRAGAGEQYF
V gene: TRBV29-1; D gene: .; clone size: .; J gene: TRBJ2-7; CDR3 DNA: TGCAGCGTTGAAGATCGGGGGGCAGGCGAGCAGTACTTC; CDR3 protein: CSVEDRGAGEQYF
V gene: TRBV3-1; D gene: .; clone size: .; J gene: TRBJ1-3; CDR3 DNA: TGTGCCAGCAGCCCGTCCGTTGAGGGAAACACCATATATTTT; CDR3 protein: CASSPSVEGNTIYF
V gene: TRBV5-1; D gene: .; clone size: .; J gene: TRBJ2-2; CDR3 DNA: TGCGCCAGCAGCTTGGGGATCGCCGGGGAGCTGTTTTTT; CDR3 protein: CASSLGIAGELFF
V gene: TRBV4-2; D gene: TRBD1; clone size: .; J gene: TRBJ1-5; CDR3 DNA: TGTGCCAGCAGCCAAGTCAGGGGGCAGGAAACAAATCAGCCCCAGCATTTT; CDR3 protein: CASSQVRGQETNQPQHF
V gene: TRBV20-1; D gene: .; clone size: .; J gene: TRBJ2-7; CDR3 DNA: TGCAGTGCTAGAGATCCGGCTAGCTCCTACGAGCAGTACTTC; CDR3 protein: CSARDPASSYEQYF
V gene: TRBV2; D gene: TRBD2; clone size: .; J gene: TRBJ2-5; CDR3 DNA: TGTGCCAGCAGTGGTCCCCAGCGGGGGGAGCGAGAGACCCAGTACTTC; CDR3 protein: CASSGPQRGERETQYF
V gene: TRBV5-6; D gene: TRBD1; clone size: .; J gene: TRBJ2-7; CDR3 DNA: TGTGCCATGGGCCTCTCGCCCCGAAAAACAGGGGGTATTTACGAGCAGTACTTC; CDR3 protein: CAMGLSPRKTGGIYEQYF
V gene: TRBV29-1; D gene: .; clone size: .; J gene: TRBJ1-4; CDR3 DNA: TGCAGCGTAGTACTCACCCGGGGTGCAGCAACTCCGGAAAAACTGTTTTTT; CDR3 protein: CSVVLTRGAATPEKLFF
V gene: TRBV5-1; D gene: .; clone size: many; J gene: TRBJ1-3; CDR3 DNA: TGCGCCAGCAGCTTGGCCGAGGCCGCCGAGCCTGGAAACACCATATATTTT; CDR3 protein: CASSLAEAAEPGNTIYF
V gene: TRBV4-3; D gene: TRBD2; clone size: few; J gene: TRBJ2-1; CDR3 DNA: TGCGCCAGCAGTCGCATAGCGGGAGGGTATGAGCAGTTCTTC; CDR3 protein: CASSRIAGGYEQFF
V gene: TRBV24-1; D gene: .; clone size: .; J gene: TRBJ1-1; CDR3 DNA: TGTGCCACCAGTGATCACTGGACAGCGAACACTGAAGCTTTCTTT; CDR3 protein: CATSDHWTANTEAFF
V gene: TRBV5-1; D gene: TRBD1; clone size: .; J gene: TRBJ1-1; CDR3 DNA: TGCGCCAGCAGATCCGGACAGGTGGACACTGAAGCTTTCTTT; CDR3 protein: CASRSGQVDTEAFF
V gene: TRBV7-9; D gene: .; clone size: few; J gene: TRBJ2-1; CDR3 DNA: TGTGCCAGCAGCCCCGCCGGGACTGACTCCTACAATGAGCAGTTCTTC; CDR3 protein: CASSPAGTDSYNEQFF
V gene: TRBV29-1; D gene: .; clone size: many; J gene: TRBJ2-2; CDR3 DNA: TGCAGCGTTGAGTCAGACTACACCGGGGAGCTGTTTTTT; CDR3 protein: CSVESDYTGELFF
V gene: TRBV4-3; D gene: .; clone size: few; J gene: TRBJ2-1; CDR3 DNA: TGCGCCAGCAGCCAAGACAGGGGGCTGTTAGCGGGAAGGCGGTACAATGAGCAGTTCTTC; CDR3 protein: CASSQDRGLLAGRRYNEQFF
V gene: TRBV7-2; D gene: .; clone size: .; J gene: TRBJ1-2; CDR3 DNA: TGTGCCAGCACCGTCCCCCCAGGATTCTCAAACTATGGCTACACCTTC; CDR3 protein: CASTVPPGFSNYGYTF